A selection of T cell receptor beta chains follows, all from one sample in a study of shared clonotypes between healthy human individuals. Method: immunoSEQ multiplex PCR; TCRdb's copy keeps in-frame clones and lacks some. The sample yields millions of clones, about 95% seen once. Sequenced input: naive CD8+ T cells sorted from blood. The receptors stem from a man between 18 and 29 years old in good health. CDR3s include the opening cysteine and the closing phenylalanine or tryptophan. A D gene is named only where the DNA matches it firmly. Size is omitted from some rows. Given values are once, few, many or a class for expanded clones.

cdr3_length | d_call | j_call | v_call | clone_size | cdr3_nt | cdr3_aa
14 | TRBD1 | TRBJ1-6 | TRBV5-6 | - | TGTGCCAGCCTCCCCGGACAGGAAGGCTCACCCCTCCACTTT | CASLPGQEGSPLHF
18 | - | TRBJ1-2 | TRBV21-1 | - | TGTGCCAGCAGCAAAAAGTCCCGTGGGAGGCCTTCTAACTATGGCTACACCTTC | CASSKKSRGRPSNYGYTF
14 | TRBD1 | TRBJ1-2 | TRBV7-9 | - | TGTGCCAGCAGCGATAGCGCCGGGACAGGGCTCTACACCTTC | CASSDSAGTGLYTF
12 | - | TRBJ1-5 | TRBV5-6 | - | TGTGCCAGCAGTTCCCAGGGCCAGCCCCAGCATTTT | CASSSQGQPQHF
15 | TRBD1 | TRBJ1-2 | TRBV7-9 | - | TGTGCCAGCAGCTCCTTGGACAGGGGAGGCTATGGCTACACCTTC | CASSSLDRGGYGYTF
11 | - | TRBJ2-7 | TRBV6-1 | - | TGTGCCAGCAGTGCAATATACGAGCAGTACTTC | CASSAIYEQYF
13 | - | TRBJ2-7 | TRBV5-4 | - | TGTGCCAGCAGCTTATCAGCTACCTACGAGCAGTACTTC | CASSLSATYEQYF
17 | TRBD1 | TRBJ1-3 | TRBV10-3 | once | TGTGCCATCAGTCCGACTGGACAGGCCACGATGGAAAACACCATATATTTT | CAISPTGQATMENTIYF
18 | TRBD2 | TRBJ2-1 | TRBV7-9 | - | TGTGCCAGCAGCTTATCGGGACTAGCGGGATCCTCCTACAATGAGCAGTTCTTC | CASSLSGLAGSSYNEQFF
13 | - | TRBJ2-5 | TRBV6-6 | - | TGTGCCAGCAGTTACTCAGGTCAAGAGACCCAGTACTTC | CASSYSGQETQYF
19 | TRBD1 | TRBJ2-7 | TRBV5-4 | - | TGTGCCAGCAGCTTGGCCAAAGGGACAGGCCGAAACCTCCCCTACGAGCAGTACTTC | CASSLAKGTGRNLPYEQYF
15 | - | TRBJ2-1 | TRBV7-6 | - | TGTGCCAGCAGCTTAGAGTCCTATGGCCCAGCTGAGCAGTTCTTC | CASSLESYGPAEQFF
14 | TRBD1 | TRBJ2-7 | TRBV11-2 | - | TGTGCCAGCAGCTCCGGGACAGGGACCTACGAGCAGTACTTC | CASSSGTGTYEQYF
14 | - | TRBJ1-5 | TRBV6-5 | - | TGTGCCAGCAGTTACTCGTCAGGGGACCAGCCCCAGCATTTT | CASSYSSGDQPQHF
12 | - | TRBJ2-7 | TRBV29-1 | - | TGCAGCGCGAAAGGGATTTCCTACGAGCAGTACTTC | CSAKGISYEQYF
11 | - | TRBJ2-7 | TRBV19 | - | TGTGCCAGTACCCCCCACTACGAGCAGTACTTC | CASTPHYEQYF
15 | TRBD2 | TRBJ2-7 | TRBV5-6 | - | TGTGCCAGCAGCTTGGCCAGCGGGAGGGTTTGGGAGCAGTACTTC | CASSLASGRVWEQYF
20 | TRBD1 | TRBJ2-3 | TRBV9 | - | TGTGCCAGCAGCGCTCAGCGCGGTACCGGGACAGGGGGCTTTACAGATACGCAGTATTTT | CASSAQRGTGTGGFTDTQYF
14 | - | TRBJ2-5 | TRBV4-1 | - | TGCGCCAGCAGCCAAGGTCCAGGGGCAGAGACCCAGTACTTC | CASSQGPGAETQYF
16 | - | TRBJ1-3 | TRBV11-2 | - | TGTGCCAGCAGCCCAGGGCCAGGGTACCCTGGAAACACCATATATTTT | CASSPGPGYPGNTIYF
15 | - | TRBJ1-4 | TRBV21-1 | once | TGTGCCAGCAGCGCCCGACAGGGCAGTTCTGAAAAACTGTTTTTT | CASSARQGSSEKLFF
21 | TRBD2 | TRBJ2-2 | TRBV4-1 | - | TGCGCCAGCAGCCAAGTGTTTCTAGCGGAGTCGCTAATTGCGAACACCGGGGAGCTGTTTTTT | CASSQVFLAESLIANTGELFF
15 | TRBD1 | TRBJ1-2 | TRBV9 | - | TGTGCCAGCAGCGGGCACAGGGGCCCAAATTATGGCTACACCTTC | CASSGHRGPNYGYTF
13 | - | TRBJ1-1 | TRBV10-2 | - | TGCGCCAGCAGCCCAGTCCTTGCGACTGAAGCTTTCTTT | CASSPVLATEAFF
16 | TRBD1 | TRBJ1-1 | TRBV4-3 | - | TGCGCCAGCAGCCAAGGCAGGGGGCAGTTCGGCACTGAAGCTTTCTTT | CASSQGRGQFGTEAFF
13 | TRBD1 | TRBJ2-7 | TRBV27 | - | TGTGCCAGCAGTTTTACAGGGGCCTACGAGCAGTACTTC | CASSFTGAYEQYF
13 | - | TRBJ1-1 | TRBV6-1 | - | TGTGCCAGCACGGACCAAAGGGACACTGAAGCTTTCTTT | CASTDQRDTEAFF
16 | - | TRBJ2-1 | TRBV5-6 | - | TGTGCCAGCAGCCTATGGCGGGCATACTCCTACAATGAGCAGTTCTTC | CASSLWRAYSYNEQFF
17 | - | TRBJ2-5 | TRBV5-1 | - | TGCGCCAGCAGCTTGGCCAATGCCGGGGGCATCCAAGAGACCCAGTACTTC | CASSLANAGGIQETQYF